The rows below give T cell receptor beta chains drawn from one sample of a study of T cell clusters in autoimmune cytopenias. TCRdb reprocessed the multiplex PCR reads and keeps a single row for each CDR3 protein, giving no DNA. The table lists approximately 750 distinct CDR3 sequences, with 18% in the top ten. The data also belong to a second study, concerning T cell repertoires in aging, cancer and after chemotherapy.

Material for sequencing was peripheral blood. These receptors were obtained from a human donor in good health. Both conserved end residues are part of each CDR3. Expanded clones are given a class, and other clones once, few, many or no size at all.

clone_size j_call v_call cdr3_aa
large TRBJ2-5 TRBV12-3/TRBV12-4 CASSRSSPRETQYF
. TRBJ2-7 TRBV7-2 CASSTAPAGRGVNEQYF
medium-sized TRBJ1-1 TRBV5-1 CASSVLPGQMNTEAFF
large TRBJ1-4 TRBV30 CAWRSGRGGEKLFF
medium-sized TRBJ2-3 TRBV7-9 CASSWRPGQGSPDTQYF
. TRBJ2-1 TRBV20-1 CSASGTSGSYNEQFF
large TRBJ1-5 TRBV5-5 CASSFSSYQPQHF
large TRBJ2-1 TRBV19 CASRILGPLRNEQFF
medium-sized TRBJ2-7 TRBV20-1 CSARGLAGAYEQYF
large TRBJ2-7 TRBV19 CASSNPGERSYEQYF
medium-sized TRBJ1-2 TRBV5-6 CASSGRLGGYTF
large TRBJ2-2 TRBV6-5 CASSSPPLNTGELFF
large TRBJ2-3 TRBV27 CASSLFQGQSTDTQYF
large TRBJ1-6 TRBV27 CASHGGRGFSPLHF
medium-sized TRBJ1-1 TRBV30 CAWTNRGLGNTEAFF
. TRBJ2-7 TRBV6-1 CASRGTNSYEQYF
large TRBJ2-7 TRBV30 CAWTRDYEQYF
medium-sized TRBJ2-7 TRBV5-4 CASSFWDRGGFEQYF
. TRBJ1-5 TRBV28 CASSPEVQPQHF
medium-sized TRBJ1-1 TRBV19 CASSNLGSTEAFF
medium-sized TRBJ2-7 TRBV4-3 CASSQDPWAGSYEQYF
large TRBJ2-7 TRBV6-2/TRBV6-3 CAAAGYSYEQYF
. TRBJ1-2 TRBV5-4 CASSLDRGGYTF
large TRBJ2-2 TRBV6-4 CASRVAVNTGELFF
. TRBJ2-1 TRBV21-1 CASSKGSGASDYNEQFF
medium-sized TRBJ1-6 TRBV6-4 CASSEGGIWGNSPLHF
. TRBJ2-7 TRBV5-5 CASSLLRGRPAFGAYF
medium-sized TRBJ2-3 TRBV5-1 CASSLLASGRTALSTDTQYF
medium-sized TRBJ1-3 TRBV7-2 CASSLASSGGSSGNTIYF
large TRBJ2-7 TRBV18 CASSLSSSAEQYF
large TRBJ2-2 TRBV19 CASLRDRNTGELFF
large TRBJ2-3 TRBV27 CASSFSGADTQYF
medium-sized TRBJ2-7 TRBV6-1 CASSYERDSYEQYF
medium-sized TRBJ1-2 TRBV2 CASSLSDRGAFGYTF
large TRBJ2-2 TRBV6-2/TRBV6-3 CASSYTGRRDGELFF
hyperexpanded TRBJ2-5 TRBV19 CASSLGDGYSETQYF
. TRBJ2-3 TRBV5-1 CASRDSAGDTQYF
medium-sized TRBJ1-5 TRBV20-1 CSAYTQDRVGSNQPQHF
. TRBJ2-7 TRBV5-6 CASSLVREGLRPYEQYF
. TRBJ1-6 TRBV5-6 CDSSWDRAVSTLHF
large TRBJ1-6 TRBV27 CASSWDRAVSPLHF
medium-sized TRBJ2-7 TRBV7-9 CASSRSAGGPYEQYF
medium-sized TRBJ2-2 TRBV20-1 CSANGAGPNTGELFF
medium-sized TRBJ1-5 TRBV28 CASRGDDNQPQHF
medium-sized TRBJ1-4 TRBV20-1 CSARGGGSNEKLFF
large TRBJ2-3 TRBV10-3 CAIKGGRAGDTQYF
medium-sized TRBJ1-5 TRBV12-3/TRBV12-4 CASRRGTNQPNQPQHF
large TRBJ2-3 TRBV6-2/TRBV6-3 CASSYLVSTDTQYF
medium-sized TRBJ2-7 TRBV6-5 CASSLARNSYEQYF
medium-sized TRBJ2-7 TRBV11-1 CASSLRGQGGLAGDEQYF
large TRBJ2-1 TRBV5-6 CASSLVRWLSTYNEQFF
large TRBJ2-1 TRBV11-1 CASSLGQGVRNEQFF